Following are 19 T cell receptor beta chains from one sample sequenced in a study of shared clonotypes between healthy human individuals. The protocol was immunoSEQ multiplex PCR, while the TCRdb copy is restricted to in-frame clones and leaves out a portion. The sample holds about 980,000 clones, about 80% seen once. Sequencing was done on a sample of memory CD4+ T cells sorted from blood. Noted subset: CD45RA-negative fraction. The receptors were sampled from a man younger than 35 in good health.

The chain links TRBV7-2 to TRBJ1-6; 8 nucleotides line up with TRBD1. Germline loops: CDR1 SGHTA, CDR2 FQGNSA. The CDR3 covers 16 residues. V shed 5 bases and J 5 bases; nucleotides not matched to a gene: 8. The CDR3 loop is CASSRRTGSNNSPLHF. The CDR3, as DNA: TGTGCCAGCAGCCGTCGGACAGGGAGTAATAATTCACCCCTCCACTTT.

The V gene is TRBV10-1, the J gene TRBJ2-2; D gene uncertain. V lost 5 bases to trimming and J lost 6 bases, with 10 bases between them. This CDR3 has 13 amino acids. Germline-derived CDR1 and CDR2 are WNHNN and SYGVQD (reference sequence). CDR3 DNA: TGCGCCAGCAGTAGAATGGGTGCCGGGGAGCTGTTTTTT. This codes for CASSRMGAGELFF.

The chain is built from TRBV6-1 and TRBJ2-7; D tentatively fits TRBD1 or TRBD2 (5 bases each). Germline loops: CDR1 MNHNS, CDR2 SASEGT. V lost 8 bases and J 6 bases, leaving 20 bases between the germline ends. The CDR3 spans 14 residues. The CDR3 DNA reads TGTGCCAGCCCCTTGTGTTTGGGGGTTTCCGAGCAGTACTTC. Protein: CASPLCLGVSEQYF.

CDR3 sequence: CASSVEGKSNQPQHF. CDR3 coding DNA: TGCGCCAGCAGCGTAGAGGGGAAGAGCAATCAGCCCCAGCATTTT. The chain has TRBV5-1 and TRBJ1-5; perhaps TRBD1 as D (5 bases). The CDR3 loop spans 15 amino acids. V lost 4 bases and J 1 base, leaving 12 bases between the germline ends. Per germline, CDR1 SGHRS and CDR2 YFSETQ.

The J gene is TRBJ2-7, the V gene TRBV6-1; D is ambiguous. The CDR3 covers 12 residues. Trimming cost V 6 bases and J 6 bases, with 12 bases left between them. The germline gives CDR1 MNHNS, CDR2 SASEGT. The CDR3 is CASRYESAEQYF. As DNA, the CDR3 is TGTGCCAGCAGATACGAAAGTGCCGAGCAGTACTTC.

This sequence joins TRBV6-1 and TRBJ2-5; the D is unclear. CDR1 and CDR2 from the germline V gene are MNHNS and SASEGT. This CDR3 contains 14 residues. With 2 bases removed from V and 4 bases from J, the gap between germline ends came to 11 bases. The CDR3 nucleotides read TGTGCCAGCAGTGAAAACTCCGCCCGAGAGACCCAGTACTTC. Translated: CASSENSARETQYF.

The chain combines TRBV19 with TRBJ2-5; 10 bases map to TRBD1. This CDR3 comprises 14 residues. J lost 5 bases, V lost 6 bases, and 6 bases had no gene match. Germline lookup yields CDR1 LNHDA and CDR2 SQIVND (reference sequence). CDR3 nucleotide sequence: TGTGCCAGTAGCCCGACAGGGGGCGTTGAGACCCAGTACTTC. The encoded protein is CASSPTGGVETQYF.

The CDR3 reads CASSPGTGDEKLFF. DNA of the CDR3: TGTGCCAGCAGCCCCGGGACAGGGGACGAAAAACTGTTTTTT. This rearrangement joins TRBV7-9 to TRBJ1-4; TRBD1 aligns across 10 bases. This CDR3 region has 14 residues. Germline lookup yields CDR1 SEHNR and CDR2 FQNEAQ (reference sequence). Trimming took 5 bases from V and 8 from J; bases not matched to a gene: 5.

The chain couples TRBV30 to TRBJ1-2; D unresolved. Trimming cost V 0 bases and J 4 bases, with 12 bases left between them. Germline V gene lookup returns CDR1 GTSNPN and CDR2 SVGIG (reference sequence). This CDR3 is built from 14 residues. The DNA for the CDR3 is TGTGCCTGGAGTGTAAAGCCGACGGTCTATGGCTACACCTTC. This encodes CAWSVKPTVYGYTF.

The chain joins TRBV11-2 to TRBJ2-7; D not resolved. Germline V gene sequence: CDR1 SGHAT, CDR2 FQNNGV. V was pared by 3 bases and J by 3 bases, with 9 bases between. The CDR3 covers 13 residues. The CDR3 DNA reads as TGTGCCAGCAGCTTTACGACGGACTACGAGCAGTACTTC. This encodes CASSFTTDYEQYF.

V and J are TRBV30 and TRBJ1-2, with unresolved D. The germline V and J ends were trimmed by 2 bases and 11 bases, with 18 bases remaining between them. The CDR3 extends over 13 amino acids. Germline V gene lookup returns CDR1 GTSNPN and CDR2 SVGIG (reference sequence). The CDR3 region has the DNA TGTGCCTGGAGTCGCAAAGAAAGGGCGCCGTACACCTTC. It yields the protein CAWSRKERAPYTF.

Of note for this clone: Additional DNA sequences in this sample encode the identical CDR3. This CDR3 reads CASSPGWGTNEKLFF. Here the CDR3 DNA reads TGCGCCAGCAGCCCCGGCTGGGGAACTAATGAAAAACTGTTTTTT. V usage is TRBV5-1 and J usage is TRBJ1-4; no clear D gene. From germline, CDR1 is SGHRS and CDR2 YFSETQ. Between the trimmed V and J ends, which lost 4 bases and 1 base, there was a span of 11 bases. This CDR3 comprises 15 residues. The full variable domain, completed using reference TRBV5-1 and TRBJ1-4, is KAGVTQTPRYLIKTRGQQVTLSCSPISGHRSVSWYQQTPGQGLQFLFEYFSETQRNKGNFPGRFSGRQFSNSRSEMNVSTLELGDSALYLCASSPGWGTNEKLFFGSGTQLSVL.

The CDR3 nucleotides are TGTGCCAGCACCCCCCGGGGGGGGGAGACCCAGTACTTC. Translating it yields CASTPRGGETQYF. The chain uses TRBV9 and TRBJ2-5; 8 bases map to TRBD2. Trimming took 6 bases from V and 5 from J; bases not matched to a gene: 6. Germline CDR1 is SGDLS and CDR2 is YYNGEE. The CDR3 spans 13 residues.

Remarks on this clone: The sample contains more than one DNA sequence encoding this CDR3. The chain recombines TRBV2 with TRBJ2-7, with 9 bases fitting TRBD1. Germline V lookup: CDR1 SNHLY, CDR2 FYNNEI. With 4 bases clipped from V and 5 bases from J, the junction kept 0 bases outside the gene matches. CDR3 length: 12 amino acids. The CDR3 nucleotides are TGTGCCAGCAGTGGGGACAGGGACGAGCAGTACTTC. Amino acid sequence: CASSGDRDEQYF.

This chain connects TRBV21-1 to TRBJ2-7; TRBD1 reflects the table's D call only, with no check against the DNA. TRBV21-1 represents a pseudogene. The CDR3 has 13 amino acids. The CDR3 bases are TGTGCCAGCAGCAAGACAGGCTCCTACGAGCAGTACTTC. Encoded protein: CASSKTGSYEQYF.

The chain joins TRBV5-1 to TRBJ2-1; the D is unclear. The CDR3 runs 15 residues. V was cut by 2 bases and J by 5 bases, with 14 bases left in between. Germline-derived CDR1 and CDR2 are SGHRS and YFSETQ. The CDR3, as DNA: TGCGCCAGCAGCTTTGAAGGTCAGTATAACAATGAGCAGTTCTTC. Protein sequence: CASSFEGQYNNEQFF. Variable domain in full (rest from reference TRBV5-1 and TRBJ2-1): KAGVTQTPRYLIKTRGQQVTLSCSPISGHRSVSWYQQTPGQGLQFLFEYFSETQRNKGNFPGRFSGRQFSNSRSEMNVSTLELGDSALYLCASSFEGQYNNEQFFGPGTRLTVL.

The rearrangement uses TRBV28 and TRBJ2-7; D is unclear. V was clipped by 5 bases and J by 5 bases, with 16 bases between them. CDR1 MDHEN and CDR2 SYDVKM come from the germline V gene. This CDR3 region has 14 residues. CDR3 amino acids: CASSLLTPPDEQYF. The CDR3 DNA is TGTGCCAGCAGTCTACTTACCCCCCCTGACGAGCAGTACTTC.

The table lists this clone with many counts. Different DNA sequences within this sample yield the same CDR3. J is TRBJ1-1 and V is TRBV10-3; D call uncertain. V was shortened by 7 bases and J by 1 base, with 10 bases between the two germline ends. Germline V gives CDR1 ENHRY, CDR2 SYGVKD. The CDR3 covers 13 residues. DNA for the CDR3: TGTGCCATCACACGGGCCACGAACACTGAAGCTTTCTTT. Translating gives CAITRATNTEAFF.

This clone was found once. The CDR3 is CASGTSGGVDEQFF. Written as DNA, the CDR3 is TGTGCCAGCGGGACTAGCGGGGGGGTCGATGAGCAGTTCTTC. The chain couples TRBV10-3 to TRBJ2-1; 16 bases match TRBD2. Trimming cost V 10 bases and J 8 bases; bases outside gene matches: 5. Germline assignment: CDR1 ENHRY and CDR2 SYGVKD. The length of the CDR3 is 14 residues.